The 22 T cell receptor beta chains in this list originate from one sample, sequenced in a study of blood T cells in healthy people across ages. The use of a sample-barcoded 5' primer and a J-beta primer mix characterized a second PCR of roughly 7 to 12 cycles. TCRdb re-called the 5' RACE reads with MiXCR, one entry per CDR3 protein. The data hold 600,000 to 800,000 distinct CDR3 sequences, with around 52% observed a single time. Sequenced material: blood. All receptors derive from a woman older than 75 in good health.

The chain links TRBV10-3 to TRBJ2-7; 10 bases line up with TRBD2. Gene TRBJ2-5 matches the end of the DNA better, so the J call may be wrong. CDR3 length: 14 amino acids. CDR1 and CDR2 from the germline V gene are ENHRY and SYGVKD. CDR3 sequence: CATLGAGGQETQYF. The CDR3 nucleotides are TGTGCCACCCTGGGAGCGGGAGGGCAAGAGACCCAGTACTTC.

This chain uses TRBV6-2 or TRBV6-3 with TRBJ2-5; D is unclear. The J call could be wrong; TRBJ2-4 is a better fit for the DNA end. The CDR3 is 13 residues long. CDR1 is MNHEY and CDR2 is SVGEGT in the germline V gene. The CDR3 protein is CASRWTDKNIQYF. CDR3 in DNA: TGTGCCAGCAGATGGACCGACAAAAACATTCAGTACTTC.

The chain uses TRBV5-1 and TRBJ1-1; D may be TRBD1 (5 bases). This CDR3 is 14 amino acids long. Germline values: CDR1 SGHRS, CDR2 YFSETQ. Trimming left V 1 base short and J 8 bases short, with 15 bases between. The CDR3 bases are TGCGCCAGCAGCTTGTTCCACGGGGAGGGGGAAGCTTTCTTT. It encodes CASSLFHGEGEAFF. Full variable domain (outside the CDR3, taken from reference TRBV5-1 and TRBJ1-1): KAGVTQTPRYLIKTRGQQVTLSCSPISGHRSVSWYQQTPGQGLQFLFEYFSETQRNKGNFPGRFSGRQFSNSRSEMNVSTLELGDSALYLCASSLFHGEGEAFFGQGTRLTVV.

The rearrangement uses TRBV7-3 and TRBJ2-3; D is possibly TRBD1 or TRBD2 (5 bases each). The CDR3 totals 14 residues. Germline V gives CDR1 SGHTA, CDR2 FQGTGA. Trimming took 7 bases from V and 2 from J, leaving 13 bases between them. CDR3 coding DNA: TGTGCCAGCACCATTGGGGGAAACACAGATACGCAGTATTTT. Protein: CASTIGGNTDTQYF. Filled out from reference TRBV7-3 and TRBJ2-3, the complete variable domain reads GAGVSQTPSNKVTEKGKYVELRCDPISGHTALYWYRQSLGQGPEFLIYFQGTGAADDSGLPNDRFFAVRPEGSVSTLKIQRTERGDSAVYLCASTIGGNTDTQYFGPGTRLTVL.

The chain employs TRBV18 and TRBJ2-1; 10 bases align to TRBD2. The CDR3 is made up of 15 amino acids. V shed 6 bases, J shed 6 bases, and the junction held 8 bases outside the gene matches. The germline gives CDR1 KGHSH, CDR2 LQKENI. The CDR3 DNA sequence: TGTGCCAGCTCTCTAAGCGGGGGGGCGCTCAATGAGCAGTTCTTC. It is translated as CASSLSGGALNEQFF.

V gene TRBV4-1 combines with J gene TRBJ2-4; a possible D gene is TRBD2 (5 bases). The CDR3 covers 16 residues. The germline V gene has CDR1 MGHRA and CDR2 YSYEKL. The V end lost 0 bases, the J end lost 0 bases, and 9 bases lay between the germline ends. The CDR3 DNA is TGCGCCAGCAGCCAAGAGCTTCGGGGAGCCAAAAACATTCAGTACTTC. It translates to CASSQELRGAKNIQYF.

V and J are TRBV11-2 and TRBJ2-3; D gene uncertain. CDR3 size: 15 residues. V was clipped by 0 bases and J by 2 bases, with 9 bases between them. CDR1 SGHAT and CDR2 FQNNGV come from the germline V gene. The CDR3 region is CASSLDGQHTDTQYF. The CDR3 DNA follows: TGTGCCAGCAGCTTAGATGGGCAGCACACAGATACGCAGTATTTT.

On this clonotype itself: One base away lies a much larger clone, so this may be a sequencing read error. The chain uses TRBV6-6 and TRBJ2-3; either TRBD1 or TRBD2 may fit D (5 bases each). The ends were cut back, 5 bases at V and 7 bases at J, with 16 bases in the middle. Germline CDR1 is MNHNY and CDR2 is SVGAGI (reference sequence). CDR3 length: 14 amino acids. The CDR3: CASSDGAPGNTQYF. Written as DNA, the CDR3 is TGTGCCAGCAGTGACGGGGCCCCTGGGAATACGCAGTATTTT.

This clonotype was seen more than once but under ten times. The chain couples TRBV20-1 to TRBJ2-7, with D possibly matching TRBD2 (6 bases). Germline values: CDR1 DFQATT, CDR2 SNEGSKA (reference sequence). The ends were cut back, 5 bases at V and 3 bases at J, with 17 bases in the middle. This CDR3 has 14 residues. The DNA of the CDR3 is TGCAGTGCTCCCCCCAGTGCGGAGGGCTACGAGCAGTACTTC. Translating gives CSAPPSAEGYEQYF.

The chain recombines TRBV7-2 with TRBJ2-7, with D perhaps TRBD1 or TRBD2 (6 bases each). V lost 5 bases and J 2 bases, leaving 13 bases between the germline ends. Germline CDR1 reads SGHTA; CDR2 reads FQGNSA. The CDR3 is 14 amino acids. This chain's CDR3 is CASSVGGGPYEQYF. CDR3 in DNA: TGTGCCAGCAGCGTAGGAGGGGGACCCTACGAGCAGTACTTC.

Note on this clonotype: A read error is possible here, since a much larger clone lies one base away. V gene TRBV2 combines with J gene TRBJ2-3, with D unresolved. The CDR3 totals 10 residues. Germline V gene sequence: CDR1 SNHLY, CDR2 FYNNEI. The V gene lost 6 bases and the J gene lost 7 bases, with 5 bases spanning the gap. The CDR3 reads CASSYNTQYF. In DNA, the CDR3 is TGTGCCAGCAGCTACAATACGCAGTATTTT.

In this sample, this clonotype turned up many times. The V gene is TRBV12-3 or TRBV12-4, the J gene TRBJ2-5; D is unclear. The DNA end is a closer match to TRBJ2-7, so the J assignment may be wrong. The CDR3 is 13 residues long. In DNA, the CDR3 is TGTGCCAGCAGTTCCGGGCTTCTGAACGAGCAGTACTTC. This gives the protein CASSSGLLNEQYF.

This chain joins TRBV20-1 and TRBJ2-1; maybe TRBD2 (6 bases). With the DNA end fitting TRBJ2-7 better, the J assignment may be wrong. CDR3 size: 16 residues. Germline lookup yields CDR1 DFQATT and CDR2 SNEGSKA (reference sequence). The CDR3 DNA follows: TGCAGTGCTAGAACCCCCCGGAGGGGCTCCTACAATGAGCAGTACTTC. Amino acids: CSARTPRRGSYNEQYF.

The gene calls are TRBV4-1 and TRBJ2-2; no reliable D call. Germline lookup yields CDR1 MGHRA and CDR2 YSYEKL. Trimming took off 1 base at V and 4 bases at J, with 4 bases between the two ends. The CDR3 runs 13 residues. The CDR3 DNA sequence: TGCGCCAGCAGCCAAGGAACCACCGGGGAGCTGTTTTTT. The encoded protein is CASSQGTTGELFF.

This clonotype was counted only a few times. This chain uses TRBV13 with TRBJ2-1; 12 nucleotides agree with TRBD1. There are 14 residues in the CDR3. CDR1 PRHDT and CDR2 FYEKMQ come from the germline V gene (reference sequence). The junction had 4 bases not matched to a gene; V was cut back by 5 bases and J by 8 bases. The CDR3 region is CASSRDRGLDEQFF. The CDR3 coding sequence is TGTGCCAGCAGCCGGGACAGGGGGCTCGATGAGCAGTTCTTC.

Points on this clonotype: At one of its ends the junction is not consistent with the germline gene, which may arise from a read error. This rearrangement joins TRBV7-2 to TRBJ1-1; tentatively, D is TRBD1 (5 bases). The CDR3 spans 12 residues. Germline V lookup: CDR1 SGHTA, CDR2 FQGNSA. The DNA for the CDR3 is TGTGCCAGTAGCTTTCAGGGCCAGAAGGCTTTCTTT. Translated, it gives CASSFQGQKAFF. The whole variable domain, remainder taken from reference TRBV7-2 and TRBJ1-1, is GAGVSQSPSNKVTEKGKDVELRCDPISGHTALYWYRQSLGQGLEFLIYFQGNSAPDKSGLPSDRFSAERTGGSVSTLTIQRTQQEDSAVYLCASSFQGQKAFFGQGTRLTVV.

The chain couples TRBV7-2 to TRBJ2-2; 7 bases align to TRBD2. The CDR3 sequence is 15 residues long. Trimming cost V 6 bases and J 5 bases; bases outside gene matches: 9. CDR1 is SGHTA, CDR2 FQGNSA, per germline. The CDR3 loop reads CASRVFGGMTGELFF. Here the CDR3 DNA reads TGTGCCAGCAGGGTTTTCGGGGGGATGACCGGGGAGCTGTTTTTT.

The V and J genes are TRBV20-1 and TRBJ2-2; unclear D gene. CDR3 length equals 14 residues. Germline values: CDR1 DFQATT, CDR2 SNEGSKA (reference sequence). The V end lost 3 bases, the J end lost 0 bases, and 8 bases lay between the germline ends. CDR3 DNA sequence: TGCAGTGCTAGGCGTCACGCGAACACCGGGGAGCTGTTTTTT. Amino acid sequence: CSARRHANTGELFF.

With regard to this clonotype: One base away lies a much larger clone, so this may be a sequencing read error. The gene calls are TRBV9 and TRBJ2-7; D gene ambiguous. Germline CDR1 reads SGDLS; CDR2 reads YYNGEE. The CDR3 totals 15 residues. With 4 bases removed from V and 0 bases from J, the gap between germline ends came to 14 bases. This CDR3 reads CASSPRPAHSYEQYF. The CDR3 region has the DNA TGTGCCAGCAGCCCGCGACCAGCACACTCCTACGAGCAGTACTTC.

This clonotype was observed many times. The V gene is TRBV6-6, the J gene TRBJ1-1; D possibly corresponds to TRBD1 (5 bases). The CDR3 runs to 14 residues. Germline V gene data show CDR1 as MNHNY and CDR2 as SVGAGI (reference sequence). With 2 bases removed from V and 4 bases from J, the gap between germline ends came to 11 bases. In DNA form, the CDR3 reads TGTGCCAGCAGTTACCCCTTGAGGGGCACTGAAGCTTTCTTT. Translated, it gives CASSYPLRGTEAFF.

Note on this clonotype: This probably arose from a read error, given a far larger clone one base away. The V call is TRBV7-9, the J call TRBJ1-5; D call uncertain. The J call is doubtful: the DNA matches TRBJ2-3 better. CDR1 and CDR2 (germline): SEHNR, FQNEAQ (reference sequence). This CDR3 is built from 13 residues. This CDR3 is CASSLGSNQPQYF. CDR3 in DNA: TGTGCCAGCAGCTTGGGTAGCAATCAGCCCCAGTATTTT.

A word on this clonotype: One end of the junction varies from germline; a read error may be responsible. This rearrangement joins TRBV6-6 to TRBJ2-2; 10 nucleotides agree with TRBD1. The length of the CDR3 is 16 residues. Germline V CDR1 and CDR2: MNHNY, SVGAGI (reference sequence). The CDR3 region is CASSYSGQGYTGELFF. In DNA, the CDR3 is TGTGCCAGCAGCTACTCGGGACAGGGGTACACCGGGGAGCTGTTTTTT.